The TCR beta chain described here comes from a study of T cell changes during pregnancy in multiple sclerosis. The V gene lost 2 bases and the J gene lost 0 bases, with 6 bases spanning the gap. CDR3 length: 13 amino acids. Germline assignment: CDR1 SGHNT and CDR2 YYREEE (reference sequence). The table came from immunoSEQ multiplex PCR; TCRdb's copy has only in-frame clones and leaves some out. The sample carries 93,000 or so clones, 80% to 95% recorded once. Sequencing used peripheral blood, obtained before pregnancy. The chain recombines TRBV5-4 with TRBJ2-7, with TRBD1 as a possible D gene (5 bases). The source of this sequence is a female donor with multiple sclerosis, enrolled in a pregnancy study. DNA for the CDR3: TGTGCCAGCAGCTTCGGACACTCCTACGAGCAGTACTTC. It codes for CASSFGHSYEQYF.